This T cell receptor (beta chain) was documented in a study of neurological immune-mediated disorders. The cDNA came from 5'RACE with 10-nucleotide random UMIs. The output of every sequencing run exceeded 170 million TCR-beta sequences, derived from 15-18 subjects. TCRdb redid the calling of the 5' RACE reads with MiXCR, one entry per CDR3 protein. This sample yields about 60,000 distinct CDR3 sequences, of which around 10% are seen a single time; approximately 13% belongs to the top ten. Notes on the study in general: Falling below healthy controls, multiple sclerosis showed the least TCR clonal expansion, while HTLV-1-associated myelopathy showed the most. CDR3 amino acid sequences found in expanded clones were never shared across subjects, suggesting private repertoires in all groups.

Many counts were recorded for this clonotype. Antigen specificity is unknown. The time point: longitudinal time-point 2. The CDR3 has 14 residues. Trimming pared 1 base from V and 5 bases from J, leaving 8 bases between. From germline, CDR1 is MGHRA and CDR2 YSYEKL. Sequencing input: PBMCs. The TCR sequence derives from a man aged 25-40 years in good health. The V gene is TRBV4-1, the J gene TRBJ2-2, with D perhaps TRBD2 (5 bases). CDR3 DNA: TGCGCCAGCAGCCAAGTGGAGCGGACCGGGGAGCTGTTTTTT. It yields the protein CASSQVERTGELFF.